The next 20 T cell receptor beta chains were all read from a single sample in a study of OX40 agonist ivuxolimab in advanced cancers. Repertoires were generated with immunoSEQ multiplex PCR, while TCRdb's copy carries only in-frame clones and drops some. Here the sample spans more than 60,000 clones, about 89% being singletons. Sequencing used CD4+ or CD8+ T cells sorted from blood, obtained in a trial of the OX40 agonist ivuxolimab. The source of these receptors is an adult with an advanced solid tumor such as melanoma, head and neck, liver or kidney cancer.

The chain couples TRBV6-6 to TRBJ1-2; 12 bases map to TRBD1. Losses at the gene ends were 4 bases for V and 7 bases for J; bases not matched to a gene: 4. The CDR3 contains 14 residues. The germline CDR1 and CDR2 sequences are MNHNY and SVGAGI (reference sequence). This chain's CDR3 is CASSSGTGGSGYTF. The CDR3 region has the DNA TGTGCCAGCAGTTCCGGGACAGGGGGCTCTGGCTACACCTTC.

A single count supports this clone. The V and J genes are TRBV7-3 and TRBJ2-1; 8 bases are shared with TRBD1. The germline gives CDR1 SGHTA, CDR2 FQGTGA. With 4 bases clipped from V and 7 bases from J, the junction kept 9 bases outside the gene matches. The CDR3 has 15 residues. CDR3 sequence reads: CASSSRQGRINEQFF. The CDR3 region has the DNA TGTGCCAGCAGCTCCCGACAGGGGCGAATAAATGAGCAGTTCTTC.

This clone is medium-sized by share. The rearrangement links TRBV9 to TRBJ2-3; TRBD2 might be the D (6 bases). The CDR3 totals 14 residues. CDR1 is SGDLS and CDR2 is YYNGEE in the germline V gene. Trimming shortened V by 3 bases and J by 4 bases, and 12 bases separated the two germline ends. CDR3 sequence: CASSAEWGADTQYF. The CDR3 DNA sequence: TGTGCCAGCAGCGCCGAATGGGGGGCAGATACGCAGTATTTT.

V gene TRBV10-3 combines with J gene TRBJ2-1, with 8 bases aligning to TRBD2. V lost 4 bases and J lost 3; bases outside the gene matches: 2. The CDR3 totals 14 residues. Germline loops: CDR1 ENHRY, CDR2 SYGVKD. DNA for the CDR3: TGTGCCATCAGTGGGACTAGCAGCTACAATGAGCAGTTCTTC. This sequence encodes CAISGTSSYNEQFF.

The chain has TRBV21-1 and TRBJ1-4. TRBV21-1 counts as a pseudogene. The CDR3 covers 15 residues. CDR3 in DNA: TGTGCCAGCAGCAAAAAGCCGCTGGCTAATGAAAAACTGTTTTTT. Amino acid sequence: CASSKKPLANEKLFF.

As concerns this clone: Other DNA sequences in this sample translate to the same CDR3. This chain connects TRBV30 to TRBJ2-1; D unclear. Deletions cut 0 bases from V and 1 base from J, with 4 bases between. Looked up from germline, CDR1 is GTSNPN and CDR2 is SVGIG (reference sequence). CDR3 length equals 13 residues. In DNA form, the CDR3 reads TGTGCCTGGAGTGTAAATTCCTACAATGAGCAGTTCTTC. This encodes CAWSVNSYNEQFF.

V is TRBV5-6 and J is TRBJ2-1, with a possible D match to TRBD2 (6 bases). Germline V gene lookup returns CDR1 SGHDT and CDR2 YYEEEE. This CDR3 region has 12 residues. With 4 bases removed from V and 8 bases from J, the gap between germline ends came to 10 bases. This CDR3 reads CASSGRRDEQFF. In nucleotides, the CDR3 is TGTGCCAGCAGCGGCCGGAGGGATGAGCAGTTCTTC. The entire variable domain, with the rest obtained from reference TRBV5-6 and TRBJ2-1, is as follows: DAGVTQSPTHLIKTRGQQVTLRCSPKSGHDTVSWYQQALGQGPQFIFQYYEEEERQRGNFPDRFSGHQFPNYSSELNVNALLLGDSALYLCASSGRRDEQFFGPGTRLTVL.

This clone appeared a few times. The chain links TRBV11-2 to TRBJ2-7; TRBD1 is a possible D gene (6 bases). The CDR3 spans 14 residues. From germline, CDR1 is SGHAT and CDR2 FQNNGV. With 3 bases removed from V and 1 base from J, the gap between germline ends came to 10 bases. The CDR3 is CASSLDSFSYEQYF. For the CDR3, the DNA is TGTGCCAGCAGCTTGGACAGCTTTTCCTACGAGCAGTACTTC. Based on the CDR3 plus reference TRBV11-2 and TRBJ2-7, the full variable domain is EAGVAQSPRYKIIEKRQSVAFWCNPISGHATLYWYQQILGQGPKLLIQFQNNGVVDDSQLPKDRFSAERLKGVDSTLKIQPAKLEDSAVYLCASSLDSFSYEQYFGPGTRLTVT.

The chain employs TRBV21-1 and TRBJ1-1. TRBV21-1 is a listed pseudogene. The CDR3 consists of 13 residues. The CDR3 DNA sequence: TGTGCCAGCAGTGGGGACCCGAACACTGAAGCTTTCTTT. Its translation is CASSGDPNTEAFF.

The chain employs TRBV9 and TRBJ2-3; D possibly corresponds to TRBD2 (5 bases). V gave up 3 bases and J gave up 1 base, with 12 bases separating them. The CDR3 is 15 residues long. Germline V CDR1 and CDR2: SGDLS, YYNGEE. The CDR3 nucleotides are TGTGCCAGCAGCGGACGGGGAGAGCGCACAGATACGCAGTATTTT. Translation: CASSGRGERTDTQYF.

CDR3: CASSPSGWYNEQFF. The CDR3 DNA is TGTGCCAGCTCCCCCTCCGGGTGGTACAATGAGCAGTTCTTC. The gene calls are TRBV2 and TRBJ2-1; D gene ambiguous. Germline CDR1 is SNHLY and CDR2 is FYNNEI. Between the trimmed V and J ends, which lost 8 bases and 4 bases, there was a span of 15 bases. The length of the CDR3 is 14 residues.

The chain combines TRBV4-2 with TRBJ1-3; a weak D match, TRBD1 (5 bases). Deletions cut 2 bases from V and 0 bases from J, with 14 bases between. This CDR3 has 17 amino acids. The V gene's germline CDR1 is LGHNA and CDR2 YNFKEQ. The CDR3 nucleotides are TGTGCCAGCAGCCAAAGGGGCTCGGATAGCTCTGGAAACACCATATATTTT. Translating gives CASSQRGSDSSGNTIYF.

V is TRBV5-4 and J is TRBJ1-2; 9 nucleotides align to TRBD1. The V gene end was trimmed by 4 bases and the J gene end by 5 bases; junction bases not matched to a gene: 6. CDR1 is SGHNT and CDR2 is YYREEE in the germline V gene (reference sequence). The CDR3 covers 14 residues. The CDR3 sequence is CASSPGQGFYGYTF. The CDR3 DNA follows: TGTGCCAGCAGCCCGGGACAGGGATTTTATGGCTACACCTTC.

The chain uses TRBV7-9 and TRBJ1-2, with 9 bases aligning to TRBD1. CDR1 is SEHNR, CDR2 FQNEAQ, per germline (reference sequence). This CDR3 region has 16 residues. The V and J ends lost 5 bases and 1 base, in that order; junction bases with no gene match: 8. CDR3 bases: TGTGCCAGCAGCCTGTATCCGGACAGGGGTAACTATGGCTACACCTTC. Its translation is CASSLYPDRGNYGYTF.

The chain combines TRBV19 with TRBJ1-5, with no clear D. V shed 3 bases and J shed 0 bases, with 9 bases lying between them. The germline CDR1 and CDR2 sequences are LNHDA and SQIVND (reference sequence). The CDR3 consists of 15 residues. CDR3 DNA sequence: TGTGCCAGTAGTATTGAACAGTATAGCAATCAGCCCCAGCATTTT. It encodes CASSIEQYSNQPQHF.

The gene calls are TRBV7-6 and TRBJ2-3; 9 bases map to TRBD2. Germline V gene data show CDR1 as SGHVS and CDR2 as FNYEAQ. This CDR3 contains 11 residues. CDR3 sequence (DNA): TGTAGCGGGAGGTCATCAGATACGCAGTATTTT. Translation: CSGRSSDTQYF.

The table lists this clone with a count of one. The rearrangement uses TRBV6-5 and TRBJ2-7, with TRBD2 matching 7 bases. The V gene end was trimmed by 6 bases and the J gene end by 7 bases; junction bases not matched to a gene: 9. The CDR3 extends over 13 amino acids. From germline, CDR1 is MNHEY and CDR2 SVGAGI. CDR3 amino acids: CASRIDPGREQYF. DNA for the CDR3: TGTGCCAGCAGGATCGACCCCGGGAGGGAGCAGTACTTC.

The rearrangement uses TRBV19 and TRBJ2-7, with TRBD1 identical over 7 bases. In germline, CDR1 is LNHDA, CDR2 SQIVND (reference sequence). V lost 4 bases and J lost 1; bases outside the gene matches: 4. This CDR3 has 14 amino acids. The CDR3 bases are TGTGCCAGTAGTACTAGACAGGGATCCTACGAGCAGTACTTC. Its protein is CASSTRQGSYEQYF.

The chain combines TRBV27 with TRBJ2-1; possibly TRBD1 for D (5 bases). CDR1 is MNHEY, CDR2 SMNVEV, per germline (reference sequence). V was cut by 2 bases and J by 7 bases, with 12 bases left in between. The CDR3 runs to 14 residues. The CDR3 protein is CASSLDRHFNEQFF. The DNA of the CDR3 is TGTGCCAGCAGTTTAGACAGACACTTTAATGAGCAGTTCTTC.

CDR3 bases: TGTGCTGCAAAACAGGGGGCCCACACTGAAGCTTTCTTT. This codes for CAAKQGAHTEAFF. The chain carries TRBV30 and TRBJ1-1; 9 bases map to TRBD1. Per the germline V gene, CDR1 is GTSNPN and CDR2 is SVGIG (reference sequence). The CDR3 contains 13 residues.